The present entry profiles one T cell receptor (beta chain) with its context. TCRdb fed the 5' RACE reads into MiXCR, producing one record per CDR3 protein. The sample consists of 62,000 or so distinct CDR3 sequences, roughly 22% of them appearing once. Germline V gene sequence: CDR1 MDHEN, CDR2 SYDVKM. This CDR3 spans 10 amino acids. V lost 5 bases, J lost 6 bases, and 4 bases lay in between. The sample was memory CD4+ T cells sorted from a lymph node. Subset indicated: memory CD4+ T cells, CD4+CD45RO+CD25-. The rearrangement joins TRBV28 to TRBJ1-2; D ambiguous. The receptor comes from a female donor with breast cancer. The CDR3 DNA reads as TGTGCCAGCAGTCGTGATGGCTACACCTTC. Its protein is CASSRDGYTF.